The rows below give T cell receptor beta chains drawn from one sample of a study of shared clonotypes between healthy human individuals. Libraries were prepared by immunoSEQ multiplex PCR; TCRdb keeps only in-frame clonotypes and omits some of them. The sample shows approximately 1.5 million clones, roughly 98% of them seen only once. The specimen was naive CD4+ T cells sorted from blood. The receptor set was obtained from a man younger than 40 in good health. CDR3s include the opening cysteine and the closing phenylalanine or tryptophan. The D gene is left open where the match is weak. Rows give clone size only sometimes, using once, few, many, or a class for an expanded clone.

D | J | size | V | DNA | CDR3
NA | TRBJ1-5 | NA | TRBV27 | TGTGCCAGCAGTCAAGGACTGGCAGGCCTCGAGGGAACTAATCAGCCCCAGCATTTT | CASSQGLAGLEGTNQPQHF
NA | TRBJ2-1 | NA | TRBV27 | TGTGCCAGCAGTGGGGCTCGGCAATCTTACAATGAGCAGTTCTTC | CASSGARQSYNEQFF
TRBD2 | TRBJ2-1 | NA | TRBV28 | TGTGCCACCTGGACTAGCGGAGTTTCCTACAATGAGCAGTTCTTC | CATWTSGVSYNEQFF
NA | TRBJ2-7 | NA | TRBV2 | TGTGCCAGCAGCGCGACCCTTCTTGAGCAGTACTTC | CASSATLLEQYF
NA | TRBJ2-3 | NA | TRBV7-2 | TGTGCCAGCAGCTCAGAGGGGGGGTCCGATACGCAGTATTTT | CASSSEGGSDTQYF
NA | TRBJ2-7 | NA | TRBV18 | TGTGCCAGCTCAACTATCTCCTACGAGCAGTACTTC | CASSTISYEQYF
TRBD2 | TRBJ2-2 | NA | TRBV19 | TGTGCCAGTAGTTCTAGCGGGGCTATGTTCGCGAACACCGGGGAGCTGTTTTTT | CASSSSGAMFANTGELFF
NA | TRBJ1-5 | NA | TRBV2 | TGTGCCAGCAGTACTCAGGGGATCAATCAGCCCCAGCATTTT | CASSTQGINQPQHF
TRBD1 | TRBJ2-1 | NA | TRBV29-1 | TGCAGCGTTGATTCCGACAGGGGGTGGAATGAGCAGTTCTTC | CSVDSDRGWNEQFF
NA | TRBJ2-5 | NA | TRBV29-1 | TGCAGCGTTGGGGGGCAAGAGACCCAGTACTTC | CSVGGQETQYF
NA | TRBJ2-3 | NA | TRBV7-2 | TGTGCCAGCAGCTTAGCATCCCCAAACACAGATACGCAGTATTTT | CASSLASPNTDTQYF
NA | TRBJ2-7 | NA | TRBV27 | TGTGCCAGCCGGTACCTGGGGGGACACGAGCAGTACTTC | CASRYLGGHEQYF
NA | TRBJ1-1 | NA | TRBV30 | TGTGCCTGGAGTCCGGGGCTGAACACTGAAGCTTTCTTT | CAWSPGLNTEAFF
TRBD2 | TRBJ2-7 | once | TRBV11-3 | TGTGCCAGTAGTAGCGGGTACTCCTACGAGCAGTACTTC | CASSSGYSYEQYF
TRBD1 | TRBJ2-7 | NA | TRBV28 | TGTGCCAGCAGCCAAATAACTTCAGGGGGCCTTTCCTACGAGCAGTACTTC | CASSQITSGGLSYEQYF
NA | TRBJ1-3 | once | TRBV6-1 | TGTGCCAGCAGTGGGACGGTCTCTGGAAACACCATATATTTT | CASSGTVSGNTIYF
NA | TRBJ1-2 | NA | TRBV29-1 | TGCAGCGTGCGGGGCAGGAGGAATCTCCACTATGGCTACACCTTC | CSVRGRRNLHYGYTF
NA | TRBJ2-7 | NA | TRBV28 | TGTGCCAGCAGTGAATTAGGCTACGAGCAGTACTTC | CASSELGYEQYF
NA | TRBJ2-3 | NA | TRBV5-6 | TGTGCCAGCAGCTTGGCCGGGGCCAGGGTGACAGATACGCAGTATTTT | CASSLAGARVTDTQYF
TRBD1 | TRBJ2-7 | NA | TRBV7-2 | TGTGCCAGCAGCTTAGAAGTTTGGGGACAGTCCTACGAGCAGTACTTC | CASSLEVWGQSYEQYF
NA | TRBJ2-5 | NA | TRBV19 | TGTGCCAGTAGTATTCGCGCAGCCCAAGAGACCCAGTACTTC | CASSIRAAQETQYF
NA | TRBJ2-7 | NA | TRBV23-1 | TGCGCCAGCAGCCCAGACCGGGACAACTCCTACGAGCAGTACTTC | CASSPDRDNSYEQYF
NA | TRBJ1-1 | NA | TRBV2 | TGTGCCAGCAGTGAAGGGAGCATGAACACTGAAGCTTTCTTT | CASSEGSMNTEAFF
TRBD2 | TRBJ2-7 | few | TRBV9 | TGTGCCAGCAGCGTAGGGACTAGCGGGAGATACGAGCAGTACTTC | CASSVGTSGRYEQYF
TRBD1 | TRBJ1-5 | NA | TRBV6-1 | TGTGCCAGTTTTGGGACAGCTTATAGCAATCAGCCCCAGCATTTT | CASFGTAYSNQPQHF
NA | TRBJ1-5 | NA | TRBV9 | TGTGCCAGCAGCCCCGACGCATACGATCAGCCCCAGCATTTT | CASSPDAYDQPQHF
TRBD2 | TRBJ2-3 | NA | TRBV5-1 | TGCGCTAGACGGACTAGCGGACCCACAGATACGCAGTATTTT | CARRTSGPTDTQYF
NA | TRBJ1-3 | NA | TRBV14 | TGTGCTCCAGAAGCAGCAAAGTCAGGGTTTTACTTTGTTTCTGGAAACACCATATATTTT | CAPEAAKSGFYFVSGNTIYF
NA | TRBJ1-1 | NA | TRBV28 | TGTGCCAGCAGTTTCCCGGGACTAAAGAACACTGAAGCTTTCTTT | CASSFPGLKNTEAFF
NA | TRBJ1-1 | NA | TRBV5-1 | TGCGCCAGCAGCCCCCGGGGTCAGGGTTTAGCTTTCTTT | CASSPRGQGLAFF
NA | TRBJ2-1 | NA | TRBV29-1 | TGCAGCGTTGAAGTTCTGGACGCGAGCTCCTACAATGAGCAGTTCTTC | CSVEVLDASSYNEQFF
NA | TRBJ2-3 | NA | TRBV5-1 | TGCGCCAGCAGCTCCGGACAGTCCACAGATACGCAGTATTTT | CASSSGQSTDTQYF